Listed here is a single TCR beta chain. Its antigen has not been determined. No quality values exist for individual bases; no much larger clone is one base distant. Using the deep immunoSEQ assay, multiplex PCR amplified TCR CDR3 regions from genomic DNA. Extracted genomic DNA from each cell subset was spread evenly across all wells of several immunoSEQ 96-well plates, with each plate serving as a replicate. For sorted subsets, around 0.2 ug of genomic DNA, equivalent to roughly 30,000 T cell genomes, went into each replicate PCR. Purified libraries were quantified with a Qubit 3.0 fluorometer, sized on a Bioanalyzer 2100, and re-quantified with the KAPA Library Quantification kit. Each immunoSEQ 96-well plate was sequenced on its own single-read 150-cycle Illumina NextSeq 550 flow cell. As for the original processing: The immunoSEQ output contained only junctional sequences without quality scores, so filtering could not match that applied to full-length reads. Sequences were annotated with PyIR, a Python wrapper for IgBLAST v1.9, using IMGT germline references to assign V/J genes and CDR3. Reads were filtered out if the reads had weak V/J assignments (E-value above 1e-6), no CDR3, stop codons, out-of-frame junctions, or ambiguous translated residues. V3J clonotypes were defined as sequences sharing the same inferred V gene, J gene, and CDR3 amino acid sequence. The percentage overlap between two repertoires was calculated by dividing the number of shared unique clonotypes by the size of the smaller repertoire. Repertoire richness was assessed with RTK rarefaction, the Chao1 estimator, and Recon v2.1 estimates of unobserved clonotypes. For all TCRbeta clonotypes obtained by the gDNA method from a few donors, generation probabilities were computed with OLGA. The immuneACCESS repertoire file appears here via TCRdb, limited to in-frame rearrangements. These files lack a portion of the clones; in checked studies, under half of the deficit traces to unresolved V genes, and the cause of the others is not known. V and J calls plus clone size are reproduced from that table; the DNA served to infer D and trimming. The sample table records roughly 2.5 million clones; over 85% of these occur just once. The ten biggest clones cover 0.11% to 0.15% of the sample.

This entry is derived from a study of shared clonotypes between healthy human individuals (TCRdb year 2020). About the study as a whole: The cohort included three men and a couple of women between 18 and 49 years of age. For each donor, CD4 naive and CD4 memory were each given three plates, CD8 naive was given two plates, and CD8 memory was given one plate. To estimate repertoire size and how much clonotype sharing occurs between individuals, the study deeply sequenced the blood TCR repertoires of roughly 5 healthy adults. Libraries were prepared and TCR repertoires were sequenced by different laboratories using diverse techniques, in order to increase sequencing depth and limit assay-specific biases. Each donor's leukapheresis produced roughly between roughly 0.85 and 10 billion PBMCs. Overall study results and their limits: About 5% of naive CD4, 3.5% of naive CD8, about 2.5% of memory CD4, and 0.35% to 0.4% of memory CD8 clonotypes were shared across several donors. Pairwise subsampling led to the expectation that sequencing depth would affect the degree of clonotype sharing among donors. Naive subsets generally had larger estimated clonotype richness than memory subsets did. The genetic and exposure-history diversity represented was limited by the small number of donors. Sampling was restricted to blood, and TCR repertoires in tissue are likely to differ from TCR repertoires in blood. Clonotypes shared by all four sorted-subset donors showed higher generation probabilities than non-shared clonotypes. Rarefaction of sorted-subset datasets indicated incomplete sequencing despite the large sequencing depth.

Healthy HIV-negative adults with no recently reported acute infections or vaccinations were included as donors. Every donor was a Caucasian adult residing in Nashville, Tennessee, USA. CD4+ T cells were enriched through magnetic negative selection, after which naive cells were positively selected on CD45RA and the remaining negative fraction served as the memory subset. Blood was obtained by leukapheresis, after which PBMCs were separated by Ficoll-Histopaque density gradient centrifugation and cryopreserved in liquid nitrogen vapor phase. Analytical flow cytometry was used to check the purity and quantity of each magnetically sorted T cell population. Each sorted fraction had its genomic DNA isolated and then quantified by UV absorbance on a Nanodrop 2000c. Germline trimming: 1 base from V, 5 bases from J; junction bases outside gene matches: 3. CDR1 and CDR2 are drawn from the germline V gene: LGHNA, YSLEER. Taken from cysteine to phenylalanine, the CDR3 has 15 residues. Only CDR3 DNA remains: 45 bases, in frame from the first base.

The sequence came from a young man in good health. Sequenced sample: naive CD4+ T cells sorted from blood. What this sample's cell subset or site label stands for: CD45RA+ positively selected. The V and J segments used are TRBV4-3 and TRBJ2-1, and TRBD2 matches 9 of the central bases. The DNA is TGCGCCAGCAGCCAAGGACTAGCGGCCCACAATGAGCAGTTCTTC. Protein translation: CASSQGLAAHNEQFF.